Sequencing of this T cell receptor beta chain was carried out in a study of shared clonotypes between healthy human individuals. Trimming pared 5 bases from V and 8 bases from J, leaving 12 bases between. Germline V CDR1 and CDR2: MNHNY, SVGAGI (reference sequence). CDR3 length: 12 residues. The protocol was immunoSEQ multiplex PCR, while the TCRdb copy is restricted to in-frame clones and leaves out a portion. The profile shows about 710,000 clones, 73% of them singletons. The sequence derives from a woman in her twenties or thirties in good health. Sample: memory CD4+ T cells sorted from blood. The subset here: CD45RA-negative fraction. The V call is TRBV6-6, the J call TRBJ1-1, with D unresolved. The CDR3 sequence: CASSDIIGEAFF. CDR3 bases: TGTGCCAGCAGTGATATCATCGGCGAAGCTTTCTTT.